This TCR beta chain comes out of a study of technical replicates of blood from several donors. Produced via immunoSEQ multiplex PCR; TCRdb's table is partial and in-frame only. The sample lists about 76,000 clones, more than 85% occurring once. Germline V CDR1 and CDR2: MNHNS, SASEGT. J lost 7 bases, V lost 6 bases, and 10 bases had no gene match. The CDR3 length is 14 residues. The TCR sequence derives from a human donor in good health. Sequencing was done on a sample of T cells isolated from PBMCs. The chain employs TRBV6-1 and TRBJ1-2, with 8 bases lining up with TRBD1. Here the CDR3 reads CASRYGQGLSGYTF. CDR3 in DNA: TGTGCCAGCAGATATGGACAGGGTTTGAGTGGCTACACCTTC.